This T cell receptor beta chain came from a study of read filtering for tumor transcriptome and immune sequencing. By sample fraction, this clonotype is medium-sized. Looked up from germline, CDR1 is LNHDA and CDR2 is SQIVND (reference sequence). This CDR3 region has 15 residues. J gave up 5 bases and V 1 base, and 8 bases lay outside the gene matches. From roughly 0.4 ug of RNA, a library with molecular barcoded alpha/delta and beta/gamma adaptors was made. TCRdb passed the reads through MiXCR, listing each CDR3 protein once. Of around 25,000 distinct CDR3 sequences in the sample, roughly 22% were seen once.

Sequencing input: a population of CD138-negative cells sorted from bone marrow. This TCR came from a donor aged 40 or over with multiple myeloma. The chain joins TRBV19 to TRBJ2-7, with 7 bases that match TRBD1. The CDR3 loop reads CASSIARQGHDEQYF. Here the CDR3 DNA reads TGTGCCAGTAGTATAGCCCGACAGGGACACGACGAGCAGTACTTC.